Many counts were recorded for the clone carrying this T cell receptor (beta chain). As yet, its antigen is unknown. TCRdb redid the calling of the 5' RACE reads with MiXCR, one entry per CDR3 protein. This table has approximately 260,000 distinct CDR3 sequences, around 8.8% appearing once. This sample is part of a study of identical twins. Study results and caveats: For cord blood, abundant beta clonotypes had fewer insertions, unlike memory repertoires, which showed none.

This CDR3 contains 14 residues. Looked up from germline, CDR1 is SQVTM and CDR2 is ANQGSEA. V was pared by 4 bases and J by 8 bases, with 18 bases between. The same data also went into a second study, on yellow fever vaccine responses in identical twins.

Specimen: CD8+ T cells sorted from blood. The V gene is TRBV29-1, the J gene TRBJ2-1; D perhaps matches TRBD2 (5 bases). The TCR was taken from a woman between 18 and 30 years old in good health. This chain's CDR3 is CSVGASPERDEQFF. DNA of the CDR3: TGCAGCGTTGGCGCTAGCCCGGAGAGGGATGAGCAGTTCTTC.